This passage covers 26 T cell receptor beta chains from one sample sequenced in a study of cytomegalovirus exposure and HLA in healthy donors. Amplification used 60 Vbeta primers and 13 Jbeta primers. TCRdb keeps only in-frame clones here, not all; method: immunoSEQ multiplex PCR. The data contain about 120,000 clones, roughly 9% of them singletons. Sequencing was carried out using PBMCs. The receptor set was obtained from a woman between 35 and 50 years old in good health and CMV-seropositive.

The chain is built from TRBV18 and TRBJ1-4; D is ambiguous. Germline CDR1 and CDR2: KGHSH and LQKENI. V lost 3 bases, J lost 5 bases, and 10 bases lay in between. The CDR3 covers 14 residues. In DNA, the CDR3 is TGTGCCAGCTCACCTCCAGAAGTAAATGAAAAACTGTTTTTT. Protein: CASSPPEVNEKLFF.

This clone has just a few counts. The chain uses TRBV5-1 and TRBJ2-1; 9 bases align to TRBD1. The CDR3 runs 16 residues. Trimming at V came to 0 bases and at J to 4 bases, leaving 5 bases not matched to a gene. Germline assignment: CDR1 SGHRS and CDR2 YFSETQ. The CDR3 spells CASSLARDRAYNEQFF. CDR3 sequence (DNA): TGCGCCAGCAGCTTGGCCAGGGACAGGGCGTACAATGAGCAGTTCTTC.

In this sample, this clone turned up a few times. The chain recombines TRBV28 with TRBJ2-3; 9 bases agree with TRBD1. Germline CDR1 and CDR2: MDHEN and SYDVKM. After removal of 5 bases from V and 4 bases from J, the junction contained 7 bases not matched to a gene. CDR3 size: 15 residues. As DNA, the CDR3 is TGTGCCAGCAGTCCTCACAGGGGGCGGCCAGATACGCAGTATTTT. Its translation: CASSPHRGRPDTQYF. Variable domain in full (rest from reference TRBV28 and TRBJ2-3): DVKVTQSSRYLVKRTGEKVFLECVQDMDHENMFWYRQDPGLGLRLIYFSYDVKMKEKGDIPEGYSVSREKKERFSLILESASTNQTSMYLCASSPHRGRPDTQYFGPGTRLTVL.

The rearrangement links TRBV10-3 to TRBJ1-2; D is unclear. Germline V gene lookup returns CDR1 ENHRY and CDR2 SYGVKD. Trimming removed 6 bases at V and 6 bases at J, with 14 bases between. The CDR3 runs 13 residues. CDR3 nucleotide sequence: TGTGCCATCAGCCCGCAGGAGGAAAATGGCTACACCTTC. Translation gives CAISPQEENGYTF.

This clone showed up just a few times. The chain uses TRBV6-1 and TRBJ2-1; the match to TRBD1 covers 9 bases. This CDR3 contains 14 residues. J gave up 9 bases and V 6 bases, and 9 bases lay outside the gene matches. The germline V gene encodes CDR1 MNHNS and CDR2 SASEGT. The CDR3 region is CASRRTGDSSEQFF. The DNA for the CDR3 is TGTGCCAGCAGAAGGACAGGGGATTCCAGTGAGCAGTTCTTC.

This chain joins TRBV5-3 and TRBJ1-5, with 10 nucleotides matching TRBD1. TRBV5-3 is labeled an ORF, and its function is uncertain. There are 15 residues in the CDR3. The V and J ends lost 2 bases and 7 bases, in that order; junction bases with no gene match: 6. CDR3 DNA: TGTGCCAGAAGCTTCGACAGGGGGCCGTTGCAGCCCCAGCATTTT. This translates into CARSFDRGPLQPQHF.

This chain uses TRBV2 with TRBJ2-7; D gene uncertain. V was cut by 1 base and J by 3 bases, with 4 bases left in between. This CDR3 is built from 12 residues. Germline CDR1 and CDR2: SNHLY and FYNNEI. The CDR3 coding sequence is TGTGCCAGCAGTGAAGTCGTCTACGAGCAGTACTTC. It encodes CASSEVVYEQYF.

The chain couples TRBV5-1 to TRBJ2-1, with 9 bases lining up with TRBD1. There are 16 residues in the CDR3. The J segment lost 2 bases and the V segment lost 1 base, leaving 4 bases of the junction unmatched. Germline CDR1 is SGHRS and CDR2 is YFSETQ. The CDR3 sequence: CASSLPTGGPYNEQFF. The DNA of the CDR3 is TGCGCCAGCAGCTTGCCCACAGGGGGCCCCTACAATGAGCAGTTCTTC.

In this sample, this clone turned up a few times. Different DNA sequences within this sample yield the same CDR3. The rearrangement joins TRBV29-1 to TRBJ1-1; 12 bases line up with TRBD1. The CDR3 totals 13 residues. The V segment lost 7 bases and the J segment 2 bases; nucleotides outside the gene matches: 2. CDR1 SQVTM and CDR2 ANQGSEA come from the germline V gene. The CDR3 sequence: CSAGTGGNTEAFF. As DNA, the CDR3 is TGCAGCGCAGGGACAGGGGGCAACACTGAAGCTTTCTTT.

This CDR3 reads CASSQDGQGSLKTQYF. CDR3 DNA sequence: TGTGCCAGCAGCCAAGATGGACAGGGTAGCCTAAAGACCCAGTACTTC. The rearrangement links TRBV4-2 to TRBJ2-5; the match to TRBD1 covers 8 bases. There are 16 residues in the CDR3. CDR1 and CDR2 (germline): LGHNA, YNFKEQ. Trimming at V came to 0 bases and at J to 6 bases, leaving 9 bases not matched to a gene.

This chain links TRBV2 with TRBJ1-1; 8 bases agree with TRBD1. V was clipped by 10 bases and J by 4 bases; unmatched bases: 17. Germline CDR1 is SNHLY and CDR2 is FYNNEI. The CDR3 totals 16 residues. The CDR3 is CATKWGPGGLGTEAFF. Written as DNA, the CDR3 is TGTGCCACCAAGTGGGGGCCAGGGGGCTTGGGCACTGAAGCTTTCTTT.

This clone was seen a handful of times. The chain couples TRBV19 to TRBJ2-7; TRBD1 aligns across 9 bases. J lost 6 bases, V lost 5 bases, and 11 bases had no gene match. From germline, CDR1 is LNHDA and CDR2 SQIVND (reference sequence). The CDR3 spans 15 residues. CDR3 region: CASSLPGQGASEQYF. In DNA, the CDR3 is TGTGCCAGTAGTCTTCCGGGACAGGGCGCCTCCGAGCAGTACTTC. The complete variable domain, with remaining parts taken from reference TRBV19 and TRBJ2-7, reads DGGITQSPKYLFRKEGQNVTLSCEQNLNHDAMYWYRQDPGQGLRLIYYSQIVNDFQKGDIAEGYSVSREKKESFPLTVTSAQKNPTAFYLCASSLPGQGASEQYFGPGTRLTVT.

The chain has TRBV6-5 and TRBJ2-1; the match to TRBD2 covers 12 bases. This CDR3 contains 14 residues. J lost 7 bases, V lost 8 bases, and 6 bases had no gene match. Germline CDR1 MNHEY, CDR2 SVGAGI. Here the CDR3 reads CASYGLAGYNEQFF. CDR3 sequence (DNA): TGTGCCAGCTATGGACTAGCGGGGTATAATGAGCAGTTCTTC.

This clone was seen only a few times. The rearrangement joins TRBV6-1 to TRBJ1-1, with TRBD1 matching over 7 bases. V shed 8 bases and J 0 bases; nucleotides not matched to a gene: 3. The CDR3 is 13 residues long. The germline V gene encodes CDR1 MNHNS and CDR2 SASEGT. The CDR3 DNA follows: TGTGCCAGCGCGGGACAGATGAACACTGAAGCTTTCTTT. Translation gives CASAGQMNTEAFF.

This chain connects TRBV14 to TRBJ1-2; the D gene is possibly TRBD1 (5 bases). This CDR3 is built from 18 residues. The germline CDR1 and CDR2 sequences are SGHDN and FVKESK. V was cut by 0 bases and J by 7 bases, with 24 bases left in between. CDR3 bases: TGTGCCAGCAGCCAAGAATCACCTCGGGCCGGCAGGGCCGGTGGCTACACCTTC. Translation: CASSQESPRAGRAGGYTF.

This rearrangement joins TRBV5-8 to TRBJ2-7; D ambiguous. The CDR3 is 13 amino acids. Between the trimmed V and J ends, which lost 3 bases and 3 bases, there was a span of 10 bases. CDR1 SGHTS and CDR2 YDEGEE come from the germline V gene. This CDR3 is CASSSRVFYEQYF. The CDR3, as DNA: TGTGCCAGCAGCTCCCGGGTTTTCTACGAGCAGTACTTC. The full variable domain, with the rest looked up from reference TRBV5-8 and TRBJ2-7, is EAGVTQSPTHLIKTRGQQATLRCSPISGHTSVYWYQQALGLGLQFLLWYDEGEERNRGNFPPRFSGRQFPNYSSELNVNALELEDSALYLCASSSRVFYEQYFGPGTRLTVT.

This clone was seen a handful of times. This chain uses TRBV30 with TRBJ2-5; TRBD1 matches at 7 bases. Gene TRBJ2-7 matches the end of the DNA better, so the J call may be wrong. This CDR3 contains 14 residues. Germline loops: CDR1 GTSNPN, CDR2 SVGIG (reference sequence). CDR3 nucleotide sequence: TGTGCCTGGACCCCAAAGGGGGCAACCTACGAGCAGTACTTC. This gives the protein CAWTPKGATYEQYF.

In its sample, this clone was seen a few times. This chain links TRBV5-4 with TRBJ2-7, with TRBD1 as a possible D gene (5 bases). CDR1 SGHNT and CDR2 YYREEE come from the germline V gene (reference sequence). CDR3 length: 15 residues. V was clipped by 0 bases and J by 0 bases, with 10 bases between them. Here the CDR3 reads CASSLAAGHSYEQYF. The DNA for the CDR3 is TGTGCCAGCAGCTTGGCCGCAGGGCACTCCTACGAGCAGTACTTC.

This clone was observed a handful of times. The rearrangement links TRBV30 to TRBJ1-4, with D perhaps TRBD1 (6 bases). Trimming took off 5 bases at V and 0 bases at J, with 10 bases between the two ends. The germline gives CDR1 GTSNPN, CDR2 SVGIG (reference sequence). The CDR3 runs to 14 residues. Here the CDR3 DNA reads TGTGCCTGGGCGACAGGAGCAACTAATGAAAAACTGTTTTTT. Encoded protein: CAWATGATNEKLFF.

This clone has just a few counts. The chain employs TRBV27 and TRBJ2-7; 8 bases agree with TRBD1. The germline V gene encodes CDR1 MNHEY and CDR2 SMNVEV (reference sequence). The CDR3 is 14 amino acids. The junction had 3 bases not matched to a gene; V was cut back by 1 base and J by 4 bases. CDR3 sequence (DNA): TGTGCCAGCAGTTTATATAACAGGGGGTACGAGCAGTACTTC. The encoded protein is CASSLYNRGYEQYF.

This clone occurred a few times. The chain couples TRBV9 to TRBJ1-4; D remains unclear. Trimming cost V 0 bases and J 8 bases, with 11 bases left between them. The CDR3 is made up of 14 amino acids. Germline CDR1 is SGDLS and CDR2 is YYNGEE. The CDR3 DNA reads as TGTGCCAGCAGCGTAGGGGCAGCTCCCGAAAAACTGTTTTTT. This translates into CASSVGAAPEKLFF.

The V and J genes are TRBV11-2 and TRBJ1-5; TRBD1 is a possible D gene (6 bases). V lost 5 bases to trimming and J lost 6 bases, with 17 bases between them. Germline lookup yields CDR1 SGHAT and CDR2 FQNNGV. This CDR3 contains 15 residues. CDR3 loop: CASSPRTDLGQPQHF. CDR3 DNA: TGTGCCAGCAGCCCACGGACAGACCTAGGTCAGCCCCAGCATTTT.

There are a few counts of this clone. This rearrangement joins TRBV4-1 to TRBJ1-1; 8 bases are shared with TRBD1. V gave up 1 base and J gave up 1 base; unmatched junction bases: 5. The CDR3 consists of 16 residues. Looked up from germline, CDR1 is MGHRA and CDR2 is YSYEKL. The CDR3 nucleotides read TGCGCCAGCAGCCAAGGATTCGGGACAGGGAACACTGAAGCTTTCTTT. This gives the protein CASSQGFGTGNTEAFF.

The chain joins TRBV28 to TRBJ1-2; tentative D call: TRBD1 (6 bases). The V and J ends lost 5 bases and 4 bases respectively, with 8 bases between them. This CDR3 comprises 12 residues. Germline lookup yields CDR1 MDHEN and CDR2 SYDVKM. The CDR3 nucleotides read TGTGCCAGCAGTGCAGGGGTCTATGGCTACACCTTC. Translated: CASSAGVYGYTF.

A few counts support this clone. In DNA form, the CDR3 reads TGTGCCAGCAACCGTCAGGGGGACCAGCCCCAGCATTTT. This encodes CASNRQGDQPQHF. V is TRBV2 and J is TRBJ1-5; TRBD1 agrees at 7 bases. There are 13 residues in the CDR3. The trim removed 7 bases at V and 7 bases at J, leaving 7 bases unmatched. The germline V gene encodes CDR1 SNHLY and CDR2 FYNNEI.

The chain combines TRBV5-6 with TRBJ2-5; D unresolved. V lost 3 bases and J lost 2, with 2 bases in between. CDR1 is SGHDT, CDR2 YYEEEE, per germline. The length of the CDR3 is 11 residues. The DNA for the CDR3 is TGTGCCAGCAGCTCTCAAGAGACCCAGTACTTC. It codes for CASSSQETQYF.